The following is a T cell receptor beta chain sequence with its context. The antigen it recognizes is unknown. Base qualities were left out, and no much larger clone turns up one base away. The entry originates in a study of metastatic and nonmetastatic thyroid tumors (dated by TCRdb to the early 2020s). At the level of the whole study: The researchers compared repertoires between peripheral blood samples and tumor or nodule tissue samples from patients with malignant or benign thyroid disease. Overall study results and their limits: In both blood and tumor samples, malignant tumors were reported to have significantly higher TCR beta diversity than benign nodules.

Libraries were constructed by PCR. Instrument used: Illumina HiSeq 4000. The TCR beta-chain CDR3 region of each patient was profiled by high-throughput sequencing. As for the original processing: The researchers built a classifier to tell apart papillary thyroid cancer patients with distant metastasis, based on CDR3 differences among clinicopathological groups. The Shannon index was used to measure repertoire diversity, and the Morisita-Horn index was used to measure how similar tumor and blood repertoires were. TCRdb reprocessing: public reads trimmed at Q25 with fastp, clones called with MiXCR, in-frame beta chains kept. These V and J calls derive from TCRdb rather than the authors' analysis. In this sample the table shows roughly 65,000 clones, approximately 15% of which occur a single time. Jointly, the top ten make up about 7% of the sample. Before undergoing thyroid surgery, none of the patients had been given any kind of treatment. Using T-cell receptor beta sequencing, the researchers looked back retrospectively at clinical samples from patients, gathered between the early 2010s and the late 2010s.

The sample consisted of blood. This TCR derives from a male donor with papillary thyroid cancer or a benign thyroid nodule (not recorded which). Some clones in this sample may be carry-over from other donors' samples.

CDR3 protein: CASSDSAGDTDTQYF. The nucleotide sequence is TGTGCCAGCAGTGACTCGGCGGGGGACACAGATACGCAGTATTTT. The rearranged segments are TRBV6-4 and TRBJ2-3, and 7 junction bases match TRBD2. CDR1 and CDR2 (MRHNA, SNTAGT) derive from the germline V gene. There are 15 amino acids in the CDR3, from cysteine to phenylalanine inclusive. The kept DNA is CDR3 alone, 45 bases in frame from the first base. Germline trimming: 0 bases from V, 2 bases from J; junction bases outside gene matches: 2.